Listed below are T cell receptor beta chains from one sample, sequenced in a study of lymphopenia after photon versus proton radiotherapy. Clones were sequenced by immunoSEQ multiplex PCR, and TCRdb holds only the in-frame ones, with some missing. Of some 25,000 clones in the sample, roughly 82% were seen once. The sequences come from peripheral blood, collected from a patient treated with proton-based radiotherapy. These receptors came from a woman in her seventies with pancreatic cancer. The CDR3 runs from the conserved cysteine through the conserved F or W. Size is omitted from some rows. Given values are once, few, many or a class for expanded clones.

15	-	TRBV6-5	TRBJ1-4	CASREQGAGGEKLFF
13	-	TRBV18	TRBJ2-7	CASSPGQFYEQYF
17	-	TRBV9	TRBJ2-5	CASSAGSGGRYQETQYF
17	-	TRBV28	TRBJ1-5	CASSYPWGDDSNQPQHF
14	-	TRBV27	TRBJ2-7	CASSRREGPYEQYF
15	-	TRBV19	TRBJ2-3	CASSILHTGRDTQYF
14	few	TRBV6-5	TRBJ2-3	CASRTGVGADTQYF
16	-	TRBV5-6	TRBJ1-1	CASQDDRGPRGTEAFF
16	-	TRBV27	TRBJ2-1	CASSRAQPSSYNEQFF
12	-	TRBV5-8	TRBJ2-7	CASIAGLREQYF
14	-	TRBV6-5	TRBJ1-5	CASRGDARSQPQHF
15	-	TRBV6-5	TRBJ1-4	CASSSESGRNEKLFF
14	-	TRBV28	TRBJ2-5	CASTGQGRQETQYF
13	-	TRBV30	TRBJ1-2	CACLSARSYGYTF
14	-	TRBV5-1	TRBJ2-3	CASSSYTMVDTQYF
14	-	TRBV6-1	TRBJ1-1	CASSKTGLGTEAFF
16	-	TRBV28	TRBJ2-1	CASSLIVLTGVSEQFF
15	-	TRBV11-1	TRBJ2-7	CASSLVRGSIYEQYF
15	-	TRBV4-1	TRBJ2-4	CASSHSGTPGDIQYF
14	-	TRBV27	TRBJ2-1	CASSLYRGGNEQFF
15	-	TRBV7-2	TRBJ2-7	CASSFSGTTAHEQYF
15	-	TRBV28	TRBJ1-5	CASSLGQGGNQPQHF
16	-	TRBV5-8	TRBJ2-7	CASSSSRQALSYEQYF
15	-	TRBV4-2	TRBJ2-2	CASSEREGGHGELFF
15	-	TRBV18	TRBJ2-1	CASSLSGTGNNEQFF
18	-	TRBV7-9	TRBJ2-3	CASSRVTGKGGITDTQYF
15	-	TRBV4-1	TRBJ1-5	CASSLGQGQGQPQHF
17	-	TRBV9	TRBJ2-2	CASSTPPGRTNTGELFF
14	few	TRBV7-8	TRBJ2-7	CASSSRTGAYEQYF
15	once	TRBV7-8	TRBJ1-5	CASSLYGQGHQPQHF
12	-	TRBV15	TRBJ2-7	CATSTLAGEQYF
15	few	TRBV5-7	TRBJ1-1	CASSLTGDKNTEAFF
11	-	TRBV7-9	TRBJ1-1	CASSPGSEAFF
14	-	TRBV28	TRBJ1-2	CASSLQGWGWGYTF
13	-	TRBV6-4	TRBJ2-7	CASSPSGGYEQYF
18	-	TRBV7-8	TRBJ2-1	CASSYLGLSGNSYNEQFF
19	-	TRBV14	TRBJ2-6	CASSQTSGLVRSGANVLTF
13	-	TRBV27	TRBJ2-3	CASRGGSTDTQYF
14	-	TRBV2	TRBJ2-5	CASRGPSLEETQYF